This TCR beta chain emerged from a study of CXCR3-negative and CXCR3-positive naive CD8 T cells. Via 5' RACE with UMI labels, TRB cDNA libraries were prepared. TCRdb re-called the 5' RACE reads and gives one entry per CDR3 protein, without DNA. Its table lists tens of thousands of distinct CDR3 sequences. For this clonotype: The antigen remains undetermined.

CD45RO-CCR7+CD27+CD95- marked naive CD8+ T cells. Points from the study as a whole: TRB CDR3s were more hydrophobic in CXCR3-positive than in CXCR3-negative naive cells.

CDR1 is SQVTM and CDR2 is ANQGSEA in the germline V gene. The CDR3 contains 14 residues. This sequence was found in a human donor in good health. Some clones in this sample may be carry-over from other donors' samples. Sequenced material: naive CXCR3+ CD8+ T cells from blood. Sample subset: CD45RO-CCR7+CD27+CD95- naive CD8+ T cells expressing CXCR3 (TNR3+). The chain recombines TRBV29-1 with TRBJ2-1; the D gene TCRdb calls, TRBD1, cannot be checked with no DNA. CDR3 protein: CSVDQETGGDEQFF.